The rows below give T cell receptor beta chains drawn from one sample of a study of beta chain features in type 1 diabetes. Some clones are missing from TCRdb's copy, which holds only in-frame ones; the method was immunoSEQ multiplex PCR. The sample lists some 63,000 clones, almost 50% occurring once. The sample was central memory CD4+ T cells from blood. Receptors were obtained from a man younger than 45 with type 1 diabetes. Both conserved end residues are part of each CDR3. A D gene is named only where the DNA matches it firmly. Clone size is not always given. Where it is, it says once, few, many or a class for expanded clones.

size,V,D,J,DNA,CDR3
-,TRBV18,-,TRBJ1-5,TGTGCCAGCTCACCACGGGAGGACCGAGGAAATCAGCCCCAGCATTTT,CASSPREDRGNQPQHF
-,TRBV30,-,TRBJ2-5,TGTGCCTGGAGTGTGAGGGTGATGGAGACCCAGTACTTC,CAWSVRVMETQYF
few,TRBV5-1,-,TRBJ2-5,TGCGCCAGCAGCTTGCTCTCGGCGGGCCGGGAGACCCAGTACTTC,CASSLLSAGRETQYF
few,TRBV2,TRBD1,TRBJ2-7,TGTGCCAGCCGGGGACAGACCTACGAGCAGTACTTC,CASRGQTYEQYF
-,TRBV30,-,TRBJ2-5,TGTGCCCGAGGAGGCAGCCAAGAGACCCAGTACTTC,CARGGSQETQYF
-,TRBV6-4,-,TRBJ1-1,TGTGCCAGCATCAACAGGGCACGAACGACTGAAGCTTTCTTT,CASINRARTTEAFF
few,TRBV7-9,TRBD1,TRBJ1-6,TGTGCCAGCAGCCCATCGACAGGGAACCATTCACCCCTCCACTTT,CASSPSTGNHSPLHF
-,TRBV14,TRBD1,TRBJ2-2,TGTGCCAGCAGCCAGGCCCAGGGGGCGGGCGCCGGGGAGCTGTTTTTT,CASSQAQGAGAGELFF
few,TRBV7-9,TRBD2,TRBJ2-1,TGTGCCAGCAGCTCACGCAGCGGGGGGGCCAAGGATGAGCAGTTCTTC,CASSSRSGGAKDEQFF
few,TRBV2,TRBD1,TRBJ2-5,TGTGCCAGCAGTGAACAGGGGGCCTCGGGGGAGACCCAGTACTTC,CASSEQGASGETQYF
once,TRBV12-5,-,TRBJ2-1,TGTGCTAGTGGTTTGGTACTTGGACAAGGATACAATGAGCAGTTCTTC,CASGLVLGQGYNEQFF
few,TRBV29-1,-,TRBJ2-1,TGCAGCGTTGTCCCCCTTAACAACAAATACAATGAGCAGTTCTTC,CSVVPLNNKYNEQFF
-,TRBV12-5,-,TRBJ2-2,TGTGCTAGTGGTCCCCCCTGGACTCAGGCCGGGGAGCTGTTTTTT,CASGPPWTQAGELFF
-,TRBV7-9,-,TRBJ2-5,TGTGCCAGCAGCTTAGGAGGGCTAGCTGGGGAGACCCAGTACTTC,CASSLGGLAGETQYF
-,TRBV7-2,-,TRBJ1-5,TGTGCCAGCAGCCCTGGCGGGGATCAGCCCCAGCATTTT,CASSPGGDQPQHF
-,TRBV28,TRBD1,TRBJ2-5,TGTGCCAGCAGTTTGGTAGGGGGCAGGGGGGAGACCCAGTACTTC,CASSLVGGRGETQYF
-,TRBV5-6,-,TRBJ1-6,TGTGCCAGCAGCCCGAACACAGGGTCGGGTAATTCACCCCTCCACTTT,CASSPNTGSGNSPLHF
-,TRBV15,-,TRBJ2-2,TGTGCCACCAGCAGAGGTGTGGGGCCCTCGAACACCGGGGAGCTGTTTTTT,CATSRGVGPSNTGELFF
-,TRBV18,TRBD1,TRBJ2-7,TGTGCCAGCTCAGGAGACAGGGGTCCCTACGAGCAGTACTTC,CASSGDRGPYEQYF
-,TRBV18,-,TRBJ1-6,TGTGCCAGCTCACCAGAGAGCTCCTATAATTCACCCCTCCACTTT,CASSPESSYNSPLHF
-,TRBV4-1,TRBD1,TRBJ1-1,TGCGCCAGCAGCCGCCAGACAGGGGGCTACACTGAAGCTTTCTTT,CASSRQTGGYTEAFF
few,TRBV7-2,-,TRBJ1-1,TGTGCCAGCAGCTTATCTCAGGGCAACACTGAAGCTTTCTTT,CASSLSQGNTEAFF
few,TRBV5-1,-,TRBJ2-1,TGCGCCAGCAGCTGGGACTCAAACAATGAGCAGTTCTTC,CASSWDSNNEQFF
-,TRBV2,-,TRBJ2-7,TGTGCCAGCAGCGGGGCCAGGGGCGCCTACGAGCAGTACTTC,CASSGARGAYEQYF
few,TRBV5-1,-,TRBJ2-3,TGCGCCAGCAGCTTGGACAGTGGAACAGATACGCAGTATTTT,CASSLDSGTDTQYF
-,TRBV6-1,-,TRBJ1-4,TGTGCCAGCACTGAGCGGGGAACAACTAATGAAAAACTGTTTTTT,CASTERGTTNEKLFF
-,TRBV5-1,TRBD1,TRBJ2-7,TGCGCCAGCAGCTTGGAGGCAGGGGGCCCCTACGAGCAGTACTTC,CASSLEAGGPYEQYF
few,TRBV11-2,TRBD1,TRBJ2-1,TGTGCCAGCAGCTCGTCCCCCGACACAGGGGTACGGGGTGAGCAGTTCTTC,CASSSSPDTGVRGEQFF
-,TRBV6-5,TRBD1,TRBJ2-5,TGTGCCAGCAGCTCCACGACAGGGGTCGAGACCCAGTACTTC,CASSSTTGVETQYF
-,TRBV14,-,TRBJ2-2,TGTGCCAGCAGCCACGGTGTCGGGGAGCTGTTTTTT,CASSHGVGELFF